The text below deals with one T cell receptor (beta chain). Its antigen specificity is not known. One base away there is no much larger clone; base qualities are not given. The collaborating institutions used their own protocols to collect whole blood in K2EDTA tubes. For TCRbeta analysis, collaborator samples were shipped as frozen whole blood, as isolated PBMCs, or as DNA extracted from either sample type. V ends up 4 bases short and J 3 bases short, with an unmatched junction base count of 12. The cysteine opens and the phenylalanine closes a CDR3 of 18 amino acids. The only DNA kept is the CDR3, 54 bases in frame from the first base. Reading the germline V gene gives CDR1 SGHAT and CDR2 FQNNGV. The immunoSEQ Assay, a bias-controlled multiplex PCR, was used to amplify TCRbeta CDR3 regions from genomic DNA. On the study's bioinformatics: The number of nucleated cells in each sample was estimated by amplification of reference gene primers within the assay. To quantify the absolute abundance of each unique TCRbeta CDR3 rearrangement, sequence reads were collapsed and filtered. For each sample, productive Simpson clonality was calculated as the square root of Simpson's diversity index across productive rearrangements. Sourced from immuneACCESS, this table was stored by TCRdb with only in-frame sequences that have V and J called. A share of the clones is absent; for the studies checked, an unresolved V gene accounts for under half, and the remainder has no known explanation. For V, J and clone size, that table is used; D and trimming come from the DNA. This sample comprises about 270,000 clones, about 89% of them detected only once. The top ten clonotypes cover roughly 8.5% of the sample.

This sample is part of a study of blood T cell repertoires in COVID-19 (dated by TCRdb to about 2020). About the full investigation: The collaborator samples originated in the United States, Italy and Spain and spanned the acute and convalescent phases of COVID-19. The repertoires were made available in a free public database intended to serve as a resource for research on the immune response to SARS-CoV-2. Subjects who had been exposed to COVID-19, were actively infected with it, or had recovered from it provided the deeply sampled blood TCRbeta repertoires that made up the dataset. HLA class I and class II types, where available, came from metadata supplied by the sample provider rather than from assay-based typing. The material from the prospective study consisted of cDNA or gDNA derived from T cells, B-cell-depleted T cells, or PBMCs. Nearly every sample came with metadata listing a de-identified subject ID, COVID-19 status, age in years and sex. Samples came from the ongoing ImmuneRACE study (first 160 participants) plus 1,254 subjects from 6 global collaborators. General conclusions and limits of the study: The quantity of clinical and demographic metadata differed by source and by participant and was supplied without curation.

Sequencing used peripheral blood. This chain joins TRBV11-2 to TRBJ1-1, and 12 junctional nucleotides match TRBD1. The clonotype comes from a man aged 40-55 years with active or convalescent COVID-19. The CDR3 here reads CASSSRDRGRMGDTEAFF. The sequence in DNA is TGTGCCAGCAGCTCCCGGGACAGGGGGCGCATGGGGGACACTGAAGCTTTCTTT. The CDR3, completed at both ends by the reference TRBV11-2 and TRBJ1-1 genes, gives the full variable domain EAGVAQSPRYKIIEKRQSVAFWCNPISGHATLYWYQQILGQGPKLLIQFQNNGVVDDSQLPKDRFSAERLKGVDSTLKIQPAKLEDSAVYLCASSSRDRGRMGDTEAFFGQGTRLTVV.